This TCR beta chain was identified in a study of T-cell memory formation after mild COVID-19. This clonotype came up a few times. Via MiXCR, TCRdb re-called the 5' RACE reads, giving one row per CDR3 protein. The repertoire has roughly 130,000 distinct CDR3 sequences, over 15% of them found once; the top ten carry roughly 5.2%. The TCR comes from a young man who had mild COVID-19 (a few samples of this study predate the infection). Cell type and time point are not known. Sequences were obtained from PBMCs or a T cell subset sorted from them (not recorded which).

Written as DNA, the CDR3 is TGTGCCAGCAGTGAAGAGAGCGGACTAGCGGATGAGCAGTTCTTC. Translation gives CASSEESGLADEQFF. This chain connects TRBV6-1 to TRBJ2-1; 10 bases align to TRBD2. Germline-derived CDR1 and CDR2 are MNHNS and SASEGT. The ends lost 1 base at V and 8 bases at J; junction bases unmatched: 5. This CDR3 comprises 15 residues.